This TCR beta chain was retrieved from a study of cytomegalovirus exposure and HLA in healthy donors. Study conclusions and caveats: Segments of the TCR beta V type were, in most cases, productive about 90% or about 30% of the time in an earlier analysis. Apparent HLA restriction characterized most CMV-associated TCR beta chains in a later analysis.

For this clone: The antigen is unknown.

The PCR employed 60 Vbeta primers together with 13 Jbeta primers. Profiled with immunoSEQ multiplex PCR; TCRdb holds only in-frame clones, not every one. Of more than 90,000 clones in the sample, 70% to 85% were seen once. Participants comprised healthy donors of bone marrow. What was sequenced was PBMCs. The sequence came from a man aged 45 to 65 in good health and CMV-seropositive.

The CDR3 nucleotides are TGTGCCAGCAGCCCCGGACAGATGAGCTCCTATAATTCACCCCTCCACTTT. It is translated as CASSPGQMSSYNSPLHF. The J gene is TRBJ1-6, the V gene TRBV7-2; the D gene is possibly TRBD1 (6 bases). Deletions cut 5 bases from V and 0 bases from J, with 14 bases between. This CDR3 has 17 residues. CDR1 SGHTA and CDR2 FQGNSA come from the germline V gene.